This TCR beta chain was recovered during a study of cytomegalovirus exposure and HLA in healthy donors. Broader study findings: One cluster of highly shared sequence variants probably arose as a sequencing artifact.

As for this clone: The antigen is unknown.

The CDR3 spans 16 residues. Germline values: CDR1 MGHRA, CDR2 YSYEKL. V was shortened by 0 bases and J by 4 bases, with 13 bases between the two germline ends. The PCR used 60 Vbeta and 13 Jbeta primers. Measured with immunoSEQ multiplex PCR; TCRdb has only the in-frame clones, and not every one. This table holds approximately 130,000 clones, about 80% found once. This TCR was recovered from a woman in her forties or fifties in good health and CMV-seropositive. The chain couples TRBV4-1 to TRBJ1-5; D might be TRBD1 (5 bases). Sequencing input: PBMCs. The CDR3 DNA follows: TGCGCCAGCAGCCAAGAAGGACACATAGGGAATCAGCCCCAGCATTTT. Translated: CASSQEGHIGNQPQHF.